This T cell receptor (beta chain) was captured in a study of T-cell memory formation after mild COVID-19. Study as a whole: TCR clusters were mostly confined to one donor each. Study-wide results and limits: A second wave expanding day 15 to 37 was CD4+-biased; contracting clones were balanced.

V shed 5 bases, J shed 0 bases, and the junction held 5 bases outside the gene matches. The CDR3 spans 18 residues. Only a few counts were recorded for this clonotype. Its antigen is undetermined. TCRdb re-called the 5' RACE reads through MiXCR, storing one row per CDR3 protein. The sample records about 350,000 distinct CDR3 sequences, roughly 13% being singletons. Sequencing used PBMCs or a T cell subset sorted from them (not recorded which). This rearrangement joins TRBV12-3 or TRBV12-4 to TRBJ2-2; 14 bases are shared with TRBD2. This TCR was sampled from a man in his late teens or twenties who had mild COVID-19 (a few samples of this study predate the infection). Cell type and time point are not known. The CDR3 sequence is CASSPGTSGGSNTGELFF. For the CDR3, the DNA is TGTGCCAGCAGTCCCGGGACTAGCGGGGGTTCGAACACCGGGGAGCTGTTTTTT.